This entry features one T cell receptor (beta chain) sequence. Its antigen is not identified. The same CDR3 arises from other DNA sequences in this sample as well. The data derive from a study of T cell responses to AZD1222 COVID-19 vaccine. Overall study context: The analysis combined second doses at about 4 or about 12 weeks.

The CDR3 loop spans 14 amino acids. Germline V gene sequence: CDR1 MNHEY, CDR2 SMNVEV (reference sequence). V lost 6 bases to trimming and J lost 2 bases; unmatched junction nucleotides: 4. The repertoire was sequenced with immunoSEQ multiplex PCR; TCRdb's copy has only in-frame clones and lacks some. The sample carries around 170,000 clones, roughly 90% recorded once. Study conclusions and caveats: The CD4 TCRs associated with vaccination extended across spike and predominated at 160-218 and 743-854. Increases in Spike-specific TCR breadth and depth were seen after two AZD1222 doses.

This clonotype was sampled from an adult in good health. The source material was peripheral blood, sampled on day 0 of AZD1222 vaccination. The gene calls are TRBV27 and TRBJ1-1, with 9 bases matching TRBD1. The CDR3 DNA reads as TGTGCCAGCAGGACAGGGGGGGGAAACACTGAAGCTTTCTTT. It codes for CASRTGGGNTEAFF.